This T cell receptor beta chain was identified in a study of blood T cell repertoires in COVID-19. Study details: Whether acute or convalescent, the COVID-19 samples came from the United States, Italy and Spain. Sources were T cells, B-cell-depleted T cells, or PBMCs; the material itself was cDNA or gDNA.

As processed by the authors: Reference gene primer amplification in the assay estimated nucleated cell counts. TCRdb keeps only in-frame clones here, not all; method: immunoSEQ multiplex PCR. V, J and clone size are taken as reported in that table, and D and trimming were inferred from the DNA itself. The sample has about 49,000 clones, 65% to 90% seen once. Looked up from germline, CDR1 is SNHLY and CDR2 is FYNNEI. V trimming: 6 bases; J trimming: 7 bases; junction bases outside the gene matches: 12. This CDR3 spans 15 amino acids. The clonotype comes from a woman of 80 years or more with COVID-19, enrolled during active disease. Sequenced: peripheral blood. The chain uses TRBV2 and TRBJ2-1; 7 bases map to TRBD2. CDR3 bases: TGTGCCAGCAGCACCAGGAGGGCGGGAGTAAATGAGCAGTTCTTC. Encoded protein: CASSTRRAGVNEQFF.